The rows below give T cell receptor beta chains drawn from one sample of a study of blood T cell repertoires in COVID-19. Using immunoSEQ multiplex PCR, the repertoire was profiled, and TCRdb retains in-frame clones only, with some absent. The table lists around 180,000 clones, roughly nine tenths of them singletons. The sequenced material came from peripheral blood. These TCRs come from a man between 60 and 75 years old with acute or convalescent COVID-19. Both conserved end residues are part of each CDR3. D genes are given only for firm matches. The size field is filled for only some rows; it gives once, few, many or a size class.

>TRBV6-5|-|TRBJ1-2|-
TGTGCCAGCAGTTACTCGCGGGACTCCGACTATGGCTACACCTTC
CASSYSRDSDYGYTF
>TRBV6-2/TRBV6-3|-|TRBJ2-5|-
TGTGCCAGCAGTCCCTACCTGCGAGAGACCCAGTACTTC
CASSPYLRETQYF
>TRBV5-8|-|TRBJ2-2|-
TGTGCCAGCAGCTTGGACAGGGGGGGGAACACCGGGGAGCTGTTTTTT
CASSLDRGGNTGELFF
>TRBV11-2|TRBD1|TRBJ2-7|-
TGTGCCAGCAGCTTGGGACAGGGTGACTACGAGCAGTACTTC
CASSLGQGDYEQYF
>TRBV19|-|TRBJ2-3|-
TGTGCCAGTAGTAACTTACAGGTGGCAGATACGCAGTATTTT
CASSNLQVADTQYF
>TRBV27|-|TRBJ1-1|-
TGTGCCAGCAGTTTATCGATTGGGGGCCCTAACCTGAACACTGAAGCTTTCTTT
CASSLSIGGPNLNTEAFF
>TRBV15|TRBD1|TRBJ2-1|-
TGTGCCACCAGCAGAGGGTTTGGACAGGCTGCAAATGAGCAGTTCTTC
CATSRGFGQAANEQFF
>TRBV4-3|TRBD2|TRBJ2-5|-
TGCGCCAGCAGCCAGGGAGGGTGGCAGACCCAGTACTTC
CASSQGGWQTQYF
>TRBV24-1|-|TRBJ1-2|-
TGTGCCACCAGTGATGCACCACTGAACTATGGCTACACCTTC
CATSDAPLNYGYTF
>TRBV7-9|TRBD2|TRBJ2-3|once
TGTGCCAGCAGACCTAGCGGGGGACTGAGAGATACGCAGTATTTT
CASRPSGGLRDTQYF
>TRBV6-5|TRBD1|TRBJ1-5|once
TGTGCCACCCTCAGGGGGTTAAATCAGCCCCAGCATTTT
CATLRGLNQPQHF
>TRBV5-6|-|TRBJ1-3|once
TGTGCCAGCGATTTACTTGGGGCTTTCTCTGGAAACACCATATATTTT
CASDLLGAFSGNTIYF
>TRBV5-1|-|TRBJ2-6|-
TGCGCCAGCAGCACCAAGACAGGCGGGTCCTCTGGGGCCAACGTCCTGACTTTC
CASSTKTGGSSGANVLTF
>TRBV6-5|TRBD1|TRBJ2-7|-
TGTGCCAGCAGACCCACCGGGACAGGGGTCGACGAGCAGTACTTC
CASRPTGTGVDEQYF